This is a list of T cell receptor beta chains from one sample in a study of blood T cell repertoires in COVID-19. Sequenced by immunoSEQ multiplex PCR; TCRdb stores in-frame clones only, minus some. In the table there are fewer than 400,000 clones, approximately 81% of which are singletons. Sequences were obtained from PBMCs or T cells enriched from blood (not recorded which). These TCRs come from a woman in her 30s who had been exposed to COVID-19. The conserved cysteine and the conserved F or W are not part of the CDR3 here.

ASRLNRVSDQPQH TRBJ1-5 TRBV2
AISTGTGTYEQY TRBJ2-7 TRBV10-3
ASSPPGQAGNQPQH TRBJ1-5 TRBV18
ASSLRQGDSPLH TRBJ1-6 TRBV5-1
ASSLGSGRVAYNEQF TRBJ2-1 TRBV11-2
ASSWDRDRSTDTQY TRBJ2-3 TRBV7-8
ASSEGQGKAQY TRBJ2-5 TRBV9
ASSSAGMDEKLF TRBJ1-4 TRBV5-4
ASSPPTGVLYEQY TRBJ2-7 TRBV7-3
ASSWGLGETQY TRBJ2-5 TRBV27
ASSPPGTRTEAF TRBJ1-1 TRBV7-9
ASSSGRATYEQY TRBJ2-7 TRBV6-5
ASSYGTVNTGELF TRBJ2-2 TRBV7-3
SVGFGSSGGDEQF TRBJ2-1 TRBV29-1
ASSLTWEQY TRBJ2-7 TRBV7-9
ASSYEPGTGPLYGYT TRBJ1-2 TRBV6-2/TRBV6-3
ASSDVGVGLGQPQH TRBJ1-5 TRBV2
ASSLVGQGHEQF TRBJ2-1 TRBV28
ASSLARTAFSYEQY TRBJ2-7 TRBV7-9
ASSQTTILRNTIY TRBJ1-3 TRBV3-1/TRBV3-2
ATSQTGVTEAF TRBJ1-1 TRBV24-1
ATSRDPGSHEQY TRBJ2-7 TRBV15
ASSSTSGNAYEQY TRBJ2-7 TRBV2
ASSHQQGGREKLF TRBJ1-4 TRBV4-3
ASSFIPGQGSNSPLH TRBJ1-6 TRBV7-9
AWSPQAVSGEAF TRBJ1-1 TRBV30
ASSLFGSDDYGYT TRBJ1-2 TRBV28
ASSARTGVLNYGYT TRBJ1-2 TRBV2
ASSQVGQGFNEQF TRBJ2-1 TRBV4-3
ASSPGQDNQPQH TRBJ1-5 TRBV18
ASSFDSARSYEQY TRBJ2-7 TRBV5-1
ASRPWSRLNTGELF TRBJ2-2 TRBV28
ASRTSGGEQY TRBJ2-7 TRBV28
AWSVRRGGSSYEQY TRBJ2-7 TRBV30
AWTRDRNSYEQY TRBJ2-7 TRBV30
ASSLGQGASSEQF TRBJ2-1 TRBV28
ASSVEPTSYIGELF TRBJ2-2 TRBV9
ASSVVTGDTEAF TRBJ1-1 TRBV9
AISAGLLNTGELF TRBJ2-2 TRBV10-3
ASSLRGRETEAF TRBJ1-1 TRBV7-8
ASNYYEQY TRBJ2-7 TRBV7-6
ASSLIATNEKLF TRBJ1-4 TRBV28
AWRQGQGRYEQY TRBJ2-7 TRBV30
ASSRGGVAQPQH TRBJ1-5 TRBV3-1/TRBV3-2
ASRLLQTQETQY TRBJ2-5 TRBV5-1
ASSFSGLNTEAF TRBJ1-1 TRBV7-6
ASSQDPYPGQSNEKLF TRBJ1-4 TRBV4-3
ASSVALSTGTMTYEQY TRBJ2-7 TRBV9
ASSQDSAMTLAEFTQY TRBJ2-5 TRBV4-1
ASSLAAGGANYGYT TRBJ1-2 TRBV11-2
ATRTGRNLNTEAF TRBJ1-1 TRBV10-1
ASSYDLAGGRNEQF TRBJ2-1 TRBV6-5
ASSSPTSGYNEQF TRBJ2-1 TRBV7-3
ASSLGLRGGTEQF TRBJ2-1 TRBV11-2
ASSWTGGSLYEQY TRBJ2-7 TRBV7-3
ASSLGLGAGGPADTQY TRBJ2-3 TRBV5-1
SAQGGAYEQY TRBJ2-7 TRBV29-1
ASSPDRVNSWLTEAF TRBJ1-1 TRBV7-3
ASSGGAGTGELF TRBJ2-2 TRBV2